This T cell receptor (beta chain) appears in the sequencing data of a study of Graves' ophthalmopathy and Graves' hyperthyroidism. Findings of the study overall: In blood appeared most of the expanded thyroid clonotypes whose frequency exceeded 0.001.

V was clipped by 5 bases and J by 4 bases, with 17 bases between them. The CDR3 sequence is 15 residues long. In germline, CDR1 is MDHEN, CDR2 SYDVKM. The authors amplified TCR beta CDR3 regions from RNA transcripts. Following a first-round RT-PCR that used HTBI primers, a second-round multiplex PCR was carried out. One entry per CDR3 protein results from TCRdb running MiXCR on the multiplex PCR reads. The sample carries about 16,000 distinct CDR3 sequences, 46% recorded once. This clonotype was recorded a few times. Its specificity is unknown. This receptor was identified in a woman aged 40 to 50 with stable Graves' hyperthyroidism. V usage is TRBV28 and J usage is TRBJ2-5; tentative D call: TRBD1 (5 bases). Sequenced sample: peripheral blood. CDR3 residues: CASSGATHGAETQYF. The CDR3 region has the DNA TGTGCCAGCAGTGGGGCTACTCATGGGGCAGAGACCCAGTACTTC.